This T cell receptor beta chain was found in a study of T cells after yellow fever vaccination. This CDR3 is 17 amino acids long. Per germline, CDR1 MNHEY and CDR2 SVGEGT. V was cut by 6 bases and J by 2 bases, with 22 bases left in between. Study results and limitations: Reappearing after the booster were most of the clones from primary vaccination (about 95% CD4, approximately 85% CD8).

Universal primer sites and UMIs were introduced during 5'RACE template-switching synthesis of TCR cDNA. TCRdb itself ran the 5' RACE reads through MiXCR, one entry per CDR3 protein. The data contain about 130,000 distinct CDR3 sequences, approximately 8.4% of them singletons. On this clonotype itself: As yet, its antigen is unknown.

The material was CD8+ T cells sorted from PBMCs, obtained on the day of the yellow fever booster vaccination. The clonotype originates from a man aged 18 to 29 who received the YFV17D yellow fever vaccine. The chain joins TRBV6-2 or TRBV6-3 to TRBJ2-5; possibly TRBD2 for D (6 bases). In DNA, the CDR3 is TGTGCCAGCAGCTCGGAAACTAGACTAGATCATCAAGAGACCCAGTACTTC. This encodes CASSSETRLDHQETQYF.